This T cell receptor beta chain comes out of a study of shared clonotypes between healthy human individuals. Both subsets, CD45RA+ naive and CD45RA-negative memory, were split from the CD4+ cells. CDR1 is SGHTA, CDR2 FQGNSA, per germline. V shed 6 bases and J shed 1 base, with 9 bases lying between them. CDR3 length equals 13 residues. Study-level points and caveats: For naive CD4 cells, approximately 4.7% of clonotypes were shared across a handful of donors. A small donor pool kept down the genetic and exposure-history diversity that was represented. Apart from blood, nothing was sampled; tissue repertoires likely differ.

Using immunoSEQ multiplex PCR, the repertoire was profiled, and TCRdb retains in-frame clones only, with some absent. The sample lists 600,000 to 750,000 clones, 72% occurring once. For this clone: The antigen remains unidentified.

The V and J genes are TRBV7-2 and TRBJ1-1; D gene uncertain. This sequence was found in a woman aged 30 to 39 in good health. Sequencing was carried out using memory CD4+ T cells sorted from blood. Stated subset: CD45RA-negative fraction. The CDR3 sequence is CASRIDRNTEAFF. CDR3 DNA: TGTGCCAGCAGGATCGACCGGAACACTGAAGCTTTCTTT.